The 19 T cell receptor beta chains below come from one sample, sequenced in a study of T cell responses to AZD1222 COVID-19 vaccine (dated by TCRdb to the early 2020s). This sample's time point label indicates: baseline before first vaccination. The protocol used for the library was the immunoSEQ multiplex PCR assay. This is the immuneACCESS table as TCRdb keeps it, with only in-frame sequences that have V and J called. A part of the clones is gone; compared with another copy, unresolved V genes explain less than half, and the rest is unexplained. The sample table contains about 100,000 clones; only one count was recorded for less than 90% of them. Of the sample, 16% is held by the ten largest clones. This specimen was peripheral blood, taken on day 0 of AZD1222 vaccination. The receptors originated from an adult in good health.

This clone was recorded a few times. The rearrangement uses TRBV5-5 and TRBJ2-3; D remains ambiguous. Trimming stripped 2 bases from V and 5 bases from J, with 15 bases between. CDR3 size: 15 residues. Germline V CDR1 and CDR2: SGHKS, YYEKEE (reference sequence). The DNA for the CDR3 is TGTGCCAGCAGCTTACGGTTCGATGAGCGAGATACGCAGTATTTT. Translated, it gives CASSLRFDERDTQYF.

V and J are TRBV6-5 and TRBJ1-2, with D hard to call. Per germline, CDR1 MNHEY and CDR2 SVGAGI. The CDR3 has 12 residues. V shed 7 bases and J shed 3 bases, with 9 bases lying between them. In DNA, the CDR3 is TGTGCCAGCAAGGCCGGGGACTATGGCTACACCTTC. Its protein is CASKAGDYGYTF.

The gene calls are TRBV2 and TRBJ1-2; 8 bases match TRBD1. The germline V gene has CDR1 SNHLY and CDR2 FYNNEI. The length of the CDR3 is 14 residues. Trimming removed 6 bases from V and 3 bases from J; junction bases left unmatched: 6. The CDR3 nucleotides read TGTGCCAGCAGCCGCGGACAGGGCTACTATGGCTACACCTTC. Amino acid sequence: CASSRGQGYYGYTF.

A remark on this clone: The sample contains more than one DNA sequence encoding this CDR3. The CDR3 loop is CASSGDSSGANVLTF. The CDR3 DNA follows: TGTGCCAGCAGTGGCGACAGTTCTGGGGCCAACGTCCTGACTTTC. The chain is built from TRBV2 and TRBJ2-6; TRBD1 might be the D (5 bases). The CDR3 length is 15 residues. V was shortened by 4 bases and J by 1 base, with 8 bases between the two germline ends. Germline CDR1 and CDR2: SNHLY and FYNNEI.

This clone turned up a few times. This chain links TRBV7-2 with TRBJ1-5; D unclear. The germline V gene encodes CDR1 SGHTA and CDR2 FQGNSA. V lost 3 bases and J 2 bases, leaving 5 bases between the germline ends. The CDR3 is 13 amino acids. CDR3 protein: CASSFQGNQPQHF. The DNA for the CDR3 is TGTGCCAGCAGCTTCCAAGGCAATCAGCCCCAGCATTTT.

The V gene is TRBV6-5, the J gene TRBJ2-3; TRBD2 matches 10 bases. Germline CDR1 reads MNHEY; CDR2 reads SVGAGI. This CDR3 region has 15 residues. V lost 5 bases and J lost 2; bases outside the gene matches: 4. CDR3: CASSPLAGITDTQYF. Here the CDR3 DNA reads TGTGCCAGCAGTCCACTAGCGGGAATCACAGATACGCAGTATTTT.

The chain carries TRBV24-1 and TRBJ2-7, with 11 bases that match TRBD1. Germline loops: CDR1 KGHDR, CDR2 SFDVKD. V shed 4 bases, J shed 6 bases, and the junction held 7 bases outside the gene matches. The CDR3 is 15 amino acids. CDR3: CATSDPGQGAGEQYF. The CDR3 DNA follows: TGTGCCACCAGTGACCCAGGACAGGGGGCCGGCGAGCAGTACTTC.

The chain recombines TRBV6-1 with TRBJ2-5; D remains unclear. Per the germline V gene, CDR1 is MNHNS and CDR2 is SASEGT. Trimming left V 1 base short and J 4 bases short, with 4 bases between. This CDR3 has 12 amino acids. CDR3 nucleotide sequence: TGTGCCAGCAGTGAAGGGGTAGAGACCCAGTACTTC. It yields the protein CASSEGVETQYF.

The J gene is TRBJ2-7, the V gene TRBV6-1; TRBD2 matches 14 bases. The V and J ends lost 3 bases and 3 bases, in that order; junction bases with no gene match: 7. The CDR3 loop spans 17 amino acids. CDR1 and CDR2 (germline): MNHNS, SASEGT. CDR3 DNA: TGTGCCAGCAGTGACTTCGGGACTAGCGGGAGACTCTACGAGCAGTACTTC. Protein: CASSDFGTSGRLYEQYF.

This clone has more than one count but fewer than ten. This chain uses TRBV6-6 with TRBJ2-1; D is possibly TRBD1 or TRBD2 (5 bases each). V lost 0 bases to trimming and J lost 7 bases, with 10 bases between them. This CDR3 spans 14 amino acids. Germline CDR1 is MNHNY and CDR2 is SVGAGI (reference sequence). The CDR3 sequence is CASSYSGTSNEQFF. CDR3 nucleotides: TGTGCCAGCAGTTACTCAGGGACCTCAAATGAGCAGTTCTTC.

This clone showed up just once. The chain couples TRBV9 to TRBJ1-2; TRBD1 might be the D (5 bases). CDR3 size: 17 residues. The germline gives CDR1 SGDLS, CDR2 YYNGEE. Trimming took 0 bases from V and 1 from J, leaving 16 bases between them. This chain's CDR3 is CASSVAMGQALNYGYTF. The CDR3 DNA sequence: TGTGCCAGCAGCGTAGCTATGGGGCAGGCGCTTAACTATGGCTACACCTTC.

V usage is TRBV11-2 and J usage is TRBJ1-6; D ambiguous. V was pared by 0 bases and J by 0 bases, with 6 bases between. The CDR3 loop spans 16 amino acids. CDR1 is SGHAT, CDR2 FQNNGV, per germline. CDR3 nucleotides: TGTGCCAGCAGCTTAGATCCAGGCTCCTATAATTCACCCCTCCACTTT. Encoded protein: CASSLDPGSYNSPLHF.

The chain links TRBV30 to TRBJ1-1, with no clear D. The CDR3 totals 14 residues. The V end was cut by 2 bases, the J end by 1 base, with 11 bases between. Germline assignment: CDR1 GTSNPN and CDR2 SVGIG (reference sequence). DNA of the CDR3: TGTGCCTGGAGTACGAACGAGTGGAACACTGAAGCTTTCTTT. Protein sequence: CAWSTNEWNTEAFF.

V is TRBV3-1 (or the pseudogene TRBV3-2) and J is TRBJ1-1; tentative D call: TRBD1 (6 bases). V gave up 1 base and J gave up 4 bases, with 10 bases separating them. The CDR3 is 14 residues long. The germline V gene has CDR1 LGHDT and CDR2 YNNKEL (reference sequence). The CDR3 spells CASSQGMTGTEAFF. The CDR3 nucleotides are TGTGCCAGCAGCCAAGGTATGACAGGCACTGAAGCTTTCTTT.

The V call is TRBV19, the J call TRBJ1-5, with 9 positions matching TRBD1. V shed 7 bases, J shed 2 bases, and the junction held 18 bases outside the gene matches. The V gene's germline CDR1 is LNHDA and CDR2 SQIVND (reference sequence). CDR3 length: 19 residues. CDR3 amino acids: CASTRRGGQGFSGNQPQHF. The CDR3 region has the DNA TGTGCCAGTACCCGGAGGGGGGGACAGGGCTTTTCAGGCAATCAGCCCCAGCATTTT.

The chain recombines TRBV5-1 with TRBJ1-1; D is unresolved. V shed 1 base and J shed 1 base, with 11 bases lying between them. Germline values: CDR1 SGHRS, CDR2 YFSETQ. The CDR3 runs to 15 residues. CDR3 loop: CASSLISGGNTEAFF. The DNA of the CDR3 is TGCGCCAGCAGCTTGATCAGTGGCGGGAACACTGAAGCTTTCTTT.

This rearrangement joins TRBV12-3 or TRBV12-4 to TRBJ1-5; a possible D gene is TRBD1 (5 bases). The CDR3 contains 12 residues. Between the trimmed V and J ends, which lost 3 bases and 7 bases, there was a span of 7 bases. For the CDR3, the DNA is TGTGCCAGCAGTTTTGGGGGACAGCCCCAGCATTTT. Its protein product is CASSFGGQPQHF.

A single count supports this clone. The chain employs TRBV19 and TRBJ1-5; maybe TRBD1 (5 bases). The CDR3 has 16 amino acids. The V and J ends lost 6 bases and 3 bases respectively, with 18 bases between them. CDR1 and CDR2 from the germline V gene are LNHDA and SQIVND (reference sequence). The DNA for the CDR3 is TGTGCCAGTAGCGCCCGAGAGGGCAGGGTCAATCAGCCCCAGCATTTT. Protein: CASSAREGRVNQPQHF.

The chain combines TRBV25-1 with TRBJ1-2, with D unresolved. The CDR3 loop spans 14 amino acids. Germline values: CDR1 MGHDK, CDR2 SYGVNS. Trimming stripped 2 bases from V and 4 bases from J, with 11 bases between. CDR3 coding DNA: TGTGCCAGCAGTGAAGGAAGGGTCGCCTATGGCTACACCTTC. Translated, it gives CASSEGRVAYGYTF.